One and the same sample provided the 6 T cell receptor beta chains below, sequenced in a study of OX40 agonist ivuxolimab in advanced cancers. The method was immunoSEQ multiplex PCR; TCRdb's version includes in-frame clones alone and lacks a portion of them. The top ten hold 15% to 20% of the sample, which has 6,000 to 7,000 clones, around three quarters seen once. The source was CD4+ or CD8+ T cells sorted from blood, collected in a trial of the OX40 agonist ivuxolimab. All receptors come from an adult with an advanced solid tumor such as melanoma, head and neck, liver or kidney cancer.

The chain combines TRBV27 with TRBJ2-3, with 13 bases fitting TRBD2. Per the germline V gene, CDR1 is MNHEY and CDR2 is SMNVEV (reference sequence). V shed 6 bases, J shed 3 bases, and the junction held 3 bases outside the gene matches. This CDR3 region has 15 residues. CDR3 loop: CASSQLAGGTDTQYF. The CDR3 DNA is TGTGCCAGCAGCCAACTAGCGGGGGGGACAGATACGCAGTATTTT.

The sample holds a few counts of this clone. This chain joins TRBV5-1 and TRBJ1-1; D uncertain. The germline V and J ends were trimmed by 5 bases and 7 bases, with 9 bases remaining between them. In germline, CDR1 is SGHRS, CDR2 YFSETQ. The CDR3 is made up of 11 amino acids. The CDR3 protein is CASRSGNEAFF. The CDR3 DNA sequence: TGCGCCAGCAGATCGGGGAATGAAGCTTTCTTT.

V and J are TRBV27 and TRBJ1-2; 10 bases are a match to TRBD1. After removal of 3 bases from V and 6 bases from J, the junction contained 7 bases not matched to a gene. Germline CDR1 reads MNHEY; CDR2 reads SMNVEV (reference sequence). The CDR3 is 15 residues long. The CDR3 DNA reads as TGTGCCAGCAGTTTCCGCTCCGACAGGGGGCATGGCTACACCTTC. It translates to CASSFRSDRGHGYTF.

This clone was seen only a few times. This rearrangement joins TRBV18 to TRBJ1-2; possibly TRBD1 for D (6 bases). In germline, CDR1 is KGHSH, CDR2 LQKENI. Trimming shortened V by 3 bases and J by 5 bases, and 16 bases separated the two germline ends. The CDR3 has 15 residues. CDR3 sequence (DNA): TGTGCCAGCTCACCGCCGGACGGGGGCTTTTATGGCTACACCTTC. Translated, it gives CASSPPDGGFYGYTF. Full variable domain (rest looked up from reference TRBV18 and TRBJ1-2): NAGVMQNPRHLVRRRGQEARLRCSPMKGHSHVYWYRQLPEEGLKFMVYLQKENIIDESGMPKERFSAEFPKEGPSILRIQQVVRGDSAAYFCASSPPDGGFYGYTFGSGTRLTVV.

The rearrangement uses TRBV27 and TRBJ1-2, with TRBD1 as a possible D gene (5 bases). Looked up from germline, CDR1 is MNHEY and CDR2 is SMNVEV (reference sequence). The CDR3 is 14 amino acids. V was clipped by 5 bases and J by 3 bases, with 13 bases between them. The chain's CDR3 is CASSPYGGDYGYTF. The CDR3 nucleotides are TGTGCCAGCAGTCCCTATGGAGGGGACTATGGCTACACCTTC.

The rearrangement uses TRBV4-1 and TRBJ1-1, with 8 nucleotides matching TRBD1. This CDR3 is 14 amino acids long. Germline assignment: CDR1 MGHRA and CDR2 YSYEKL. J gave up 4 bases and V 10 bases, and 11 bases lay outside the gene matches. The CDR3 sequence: CATAGGDTGTEAFF. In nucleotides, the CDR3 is TGCGCCACAGCAGGGGGCGATACGGGCACTGAAGCTTTCTTT.